This T cell receptor beta chain was found in a study of blood T cell repertoires in COVID-19. At the level of the study: Whether acute or convalescent, the COVID-19 samples came from the United States, Italy and Spain. PBMCs, B-cell-depleted T cells, or T cells were the source of the cDNA or gDNA that made up the material.

Trimming cost V 0 bases and J 0 bases, with 9 bases left between them. The length of the CDR3 is 16 residues. Germline V gene data show CDR1 as LNHNV and CDR2 as YYDKDF (reference sequence). Source study methods: Reference gene primers were amplified, and this amplification served to estimate nucleated cell counts. Libraries were prepared by immunoSEQ multiplex PCR; TCRdb keeps only in-frame clonotypes and omits some of them. V, J and clone size are those of that table, while D and trimming were read from the DNA. The sample has hundreds of thousands of clones, 75% to 85% seen once. The sample consisted of peripheral blood. This receptor was obtained from a man aged 50-59 years with COVID-19, enrolled during active disease. The genes are TRBV15 and TRBJ1-5; the D gene is possibly TRBD1 (6 bases). CDR3 nucleotide sequence: TGTGCCACCAGCAGAGAAAGGACAGATAGCAATCAGCCCCAGCATTTT. It is translated as CATSRERTDSNQPQHF.